This record covers a single TCR beta chain. What it recognizes is unknown. The data derive from a study of identical twins. Study observations and caveats: Low generation probability was overrepresented in out-of-frame alpha sequences shared by twins.

TCRdb recomputed calls from the 5' RACE reads with MiXCR, one row per CDR3 protein. The sample consists of some 600,000 distinct CDR3 sequences, around 7.5% of them appearing once. CDR1 and CDR2 (germline): MDHEN, SYDVKM. With 1 base clipped from V and 9 bases from J, the junction kept 10 bases outside the gene matches. The CDR3 has 16 amino acids. These data were likewise used in another study, on yellow fever vaccine responses in identical twins.

The genes are TRBV28 and TRBJ2-1; 9 nucleotides match TRBD2. The TCR originated in a woman aged 18-35 years in good health. Sequenced material: PBMCs. In DNA form, the CDR3 reads TGTGCCAGCAGTTTATTTCTAGCGGGGCCATTCAGTGAGCAGTTCTTC. Residues: CASSLFLAGPFSEQFF.